This T cell receptor (beta chain) originates from a study of tumor-infiltrating lymphocytes in primary liver carcinoma. As concerns this clonotype: Given the absence of the conserved phenylalanine or tryptophan at the CDR3 end, a read error is likely.

Co-extracted RNA and DNA came from approximately 20-30 mg of unsorted bulk tissue. TCR beta cDNA came from about 470 ng total RNA, primed with a constant-region primer. Libraries for TCR beta were built through three nested multiplex PCR rounds, which together made up a slightly modified ARM-PCR procedure. TRBV1-TRBV30 forward primers paired with a C-beta reverse primer drove the first two PCR rounds, ten to eleven cycles each. TCRdb re-called the multiplex PCR reads through MiXCR, storing one row per CDR3 protein. The sample records approximately 190,000 distinct CDR3 sequences, around four fifths being singletons. This CDR3 has 11 residues. V shed 8 bases and J shed 5 bases, with 13 bases lying between them. Looked up from germline, CDR1 is SQVTM and CDR2 is ANQGSEA.

The rearrangement links TRBV29-1 to TRBJ2-7; possibly TRBD1 or TRBD2 for D (5 bases each). Sequencing input: tumor tissue from primary liver carcinoma. The source of this sequence is a man aged 35 to 55 with primary liver carcinoma and hepatitis B virus infection. The CDR3 region is CSSLWGHEQYY. Here the CDR3 DNA reads TGCAGCTCCCTATGGGGACACGAGCAGTACTAC.